Below are 21 T cell receptor beta chains sequenced from a single sample in a study of CD8+ T cells in alopecia areata. Treatment noted: oral pan-JAK inhibitor, 5-10 mg twice daily. As the sequencing template, cDNA was produced by extracting RNA and reverse transcribing it. TCRdb keeps only in-frame clones here, not all; method: immunoSEQ multiplex PCR. The sample carries about 290,000 clones, nearly 60% recorded once. The source was CD4+ T cells sorted from blood, collected at week 24, from a patient treated with tofacitinib. Every receptor here comes from a human donor with alopecia areata.

This chain joins TRBV6-5 and TRBJ1-6; 9 bases agree with TRBD1. V shed 6 bases, J shed 6 bases, and the junction held 3 bases outside the gene matches. The CDR3 extends over 14 amino acids. Germline V gene lookup returns CDR1 MNHEY and CDR2 SVGAGI. The CDR3 loop reads CASSRQGGNSPLHF. The CDR3, as DNA: TGTGCCAGCAGCAGACAGGGGGGTAATTCACCCCTCCACTTT.

The chain uses TRBV30 and TRBJ2-3; TRBD2 is a possible D gene (6 bases). The CDR3 totals 14 residues. V was clipped by 1 base and J by 5 bases, with 13 bases between them. Germline loops: CDR1 GTSNPN, CDR2 SVGIG (reference sequence). The CDR3 reads CAWSEGGFKDTQYF. In DNA, the CDR3 is TGTGCCTGGAGTGAGGGAGGTTTTAAAGATACGCAGTATTTT.

The gene calls are TRBV2 and TRBJ2-6; 7 nucleotides agree with TRBD1. Germline V lookup: CDR1 SNHLY, CDR2 FYNNEI. Trimming removed 5 bases from V and 7 bases from J; junction bases left unmatched: 8. The CDR3 runs 15 residues. For the CDR3, the DNA is TGTGCCAGCAGTATAGACAGGGTTAGCGCCAACGTCCTGACTTTC. The encoded protein is CASSIDRVSANVLTF.

This clone occurred a few times. The chain uses TRBV28 and TRBJ2-7; D unresolved. CDR1 MDHEN and CDR2 SYDVKM come from the germline V gene. The CDR3 is made up of 13 amino acids. With 6 bases removed from V and 1 base from J, the gap between germline ends came to 10 bases. This CDR3 is CASSLTLSYEQYF. In nucleotides, the CDR3 is TGTGCCAGCAGCCTGACACTTTCCTACGAGCAGTACTTC.

The chain employs TRBV6-5 and TRBJ1-2, with D possibly matching TRBD1 (6 bases). This CDR3 is 14 amino acids long. Trimming took 5 bases from V and 4 from J, leaving 14 bases between them. The V gene's germline CDR1 is MNHEY and CDR2 SVGAGI. The CDR3 region is CASSEGGSGYGYTF. In DNA, the CDR3 is TGTGCCAGCAGTGAGGGGGGATCAGGCTATGGCTACACCTTC.

The V gene is TRBV18, the J gene TRBJ2-7; possible D gene TRBD2, 6 bases. This CDR3 is 13 amino acids long. The V end was cut by 3 bases, the J end by 4 bases, with 10 bases between. Per the germline V gene, CDR1 is KGHSH and CDR2 is LQKENI. The CDR3 loop is CASSPTSRYEQYF. The CDR3 DNA reads TGTGCCAGCTCACCTACTAGCAGGTACGAGCAGTACTTC.

With respect to this clone: Other nucleotide sequences in the sample specify the same CDR3. V and J are TRBV9 and TRBJ2-7; 7 bases map to TRBD1. After removal of 4 bases from V and 1 base from J, the junction contained 5 bases not matched to a gene. The CDR3 totals 14 residues. Germline V gene sequence: CDR1 SGDLS, CDR2 YYNGEE. The chain's CDR3 is CASSPRDRSYEQYF. The CDR3 nucleotides read TGTGCCAGCAGCCCCCGGGACAGATCCTACGAGCAGTACTTC. Combining the CDR3 with reference TRBV9 and TRBJ2-7 gives the whole variable domain DSGVTQTPKHLITATGQRVTLRCSPRSGDLSVYWYQQSLDQGLQFLIQYYNGEERAKGNILERFSAQQFPDLHSELNLSSLELGDSALYFCASSPRDRSYEQYFGPGTRLTVT.

The chain carries TRBV6-5 and TRBJ2-7; D is possibly TRBD2 (6 bases). This CDR3 region has 13 residues. V lost 3 bases and J 2 bases, leaving 8 bases between the germline ends. Germline-derived CDR1 and CDR2 are MNHEY and SVGAGI. The CDR3 DNA reads TGTGCCAGCAGTTATAGGAGGGCCTACGAGCAGTACTTC. Its protein is CASSYRRAYEQYF.

This clone occurred a few times. The rearrangement links TRBV7-2 to TRBJ2-6; no clear D. The length of the CDR3 is 13 residues. Trimming left V 2 bases short and J 4 bases short, with 3 bases between. CDR1 SGHTA and CDR2 FQGNSA come from the germline V gene. CDR3 residues: CASSLQGANVLTF. CDR3 in DNA: TGTGCCAGCAGCTTACAAGGGGCCAACGTCCTGACTTTC.

Remarks on this clone: The junction differs from germline at one of its ends, possibly a read error. V is TRBV29-1 and J is TRBJ2-3, with a possible D match to TRBD2 (6 bases). Looked up from germline, CDR1 is SQVTM and CDR2 is ANQGSEA. CDR3 size: 14 residues. The DNA of the CDR3 is TGCAGCGGTGAAGGACTACGACGGGCAGATACGCAGTATTTT. It translates to CSGEGLRRADTQYF.

V usage is TRBV7-2 and J usage is TRBJ2-7, with D perhaps being TRBD1 or TRBD2 (7 bases each). V was shortened by 5 bases and J by 2 bases, with 16 bases between the two germline ends. This CDR3 region has 15 residues. Germline V gene lookup returns CDR1 SGHTA and CDR2 FQGNSA. CDR3 nucleotide sequence: TGTGCCAGCAGCCCTCCGGCAGGGGGGGCCTACGAGCAGTACTTC. Its translation is CASSPPAGGAYEQYF.

The chain has TRBV29-1 and TRBJ2-2; 7 bases fit TRBD1. CDR3 size: 13 residues. The junction had 5 bases not matched to a gene; V was cut back by 6 bases and J by 4 bases. Germline CDR1 and CDR2: SQVTM and ANQGSEA. The CDR3 coding sequence is TGCAGCGTAACAGGGGTATTCACCGGGGAGCTGTTTTTT. It is translated as CSVTGVFTGELFF.

This clone was recorded a few times. This chain joins TRBV9 and TRBJ2-5; D is unclear. Trimming removed 0 bases at V and 5 bases at J, with 5 bases between. This CDR3 spans 12 amino acids. Looked up from germline, CDR1 is SGDLS and CDR2 is YYNGEE. CDR3 bases: TGTGCCAGCAGCGTAGATGGGGAGACCCAGTACTTC. It codes for CASSVDGETQYF.

This clone was seen a handful of times. The chain is built from TRBV18 and TRBJ2-7, with D perhaps matching TRBD1 (6 bases). Germline CDR1 KGHSH, CDR2 LQKENI. The CDR3 loop spans 14 amino acids. V lost 3 bases to trimming and J lost 4 bases, with 13 bases between them. The CDR3 DNA follows: TGTGCCAGCTCACCGCAATCAGGGGCATACGAGCAGTACTTC. Amino acid sequence: CASSPQSGAYEQYF.

This clone has only a few counts. The V call is TRBV9, the J call TRBJ2-1; D gene unclear. The V end was cut by 0 bases, the J end by 4 bases, with 5 bases between. Germline CDR1 SGDLS, CDR2 YYNGEE. This CDR3 comprises 13 residues. The chain's CDR3 is CASSVVGYNEQFF. The CDR3 nucleotides are TGTGCCAGCAGCGTAGTAGGGTACAATGAGCAGTTCTTC. The variable domain in full, with the rest retrieved from reference TRBV9 and TRBJ2-1, is DSGVTQTPKHLITATGQRVTLRCSPRSGDLSVYWYQQSLDQGLQFLIQYYNGEERAKGNILERFSAQQFPDLHSELNLSSLELGDSALYFCASSVVGYNEQFFGPGTRLTVL.

The gene calls are TRBV4-1 and TRBJ2-3; TRBD1 might be the D (5 bases). CDR3 length: 16 amino acids. Trimming took 4 bases from V and 4 from J, leaving 18 bases between them. CDR1 is MGHRA and CDR2 is YSYEKL in the germline V gene. CDR3 bases: TGCGCCAGCAGCCCCCTGGGCAGGGATCGTTCAGATACGCAGTATTTT. The encoded protein is CASSPLGRDRSDTQYF.

The rearrangement links TRBV7-9 to TRBJ1-5, with a weak D call TRBD1 (5 bases). V was shortened by 4 bases and J by 5 bases, with 9 bases between the two germline ends. CDR3 size: 13 residues. Germline CDR1 is SEHNR and CDR2 is FQNEAQ (reference sequence). Here the CDR3 DNA reads TGTGCCAGCAGCTCCCGGGGGGATCAGCCCCAGCATTTT. Translation gives CASSSRGDQPQHF.

The rearrangement links TRBV11-1 to TRBJ2-5; 7 nucleotides line up with TRBD1. The germline gives CDR1 SGHAT, CDR2 FQDESV (reference sequence). The junction had 9 bases not matched to a gene; V was cut back by 2 bases and J by 9 bases. CDR3 length: 14 amino acids. The CDR3 sequence is CASSLRGPEASQYF. The CDR3 nucleotides are TGTGCCAGCAGCTTAAGGGGGCCTGAGGCGTCCCAGTACTTC.

CDR3 in DNA: TGTGCCAGCTCACCACCGGCAGGGACCTACGAGCAGTACTTC. It yields the protein CASSPPAGTYEQYF. The chain is built from TRBV18 and TRBJ2-7, with D perhaps matching TRBD1 (5 bases). Trimming left V 0 bases short and J 2 bases short, with 8 bases between. This CDR3 is built from 14 residues. Germline loops: CDR1 KGHSH, CDR2 LQKENI.

This chain uses TRBV4-1 with TRBJ2-3; D is possibly TRBD2 (5 bases). The V gene's germline CDR1 is MGHRA and CDR2 YSYEKL. This CDR3 region has 16 residues. The germline V and J ends were trimmed by 0 bases and 4 bases, with 14 bases remaining between them. In DNA form, the CDR3 reads TGCGCCAGCAGCCAAGAGGGCACTAGGAGAGCAGATACGCAGTATTTT. Amino acids: CASSQEGTRRADTQYF.

The J gene is TRBJ2-3, the V gene TRBV2; no clear D. Per germline, CDR1 SNHLY and CDR2 FYNNEI. V was clipped by 6 bases and J by 1 base, with 5 bases between them. There are 12 residues in the CDR3. The CDR3 DNA follows: TGTGCCAGCAGGGTACGCACAGATACGCAGTATTTT. It yields the protein CASRVRTDTQYF.